This T cell receptor (beta chain) comes out of a study of cytomegalovirus exposure and HLA in healthy donors. Findings of the study overall: Common viral pathogens (according to a later analysis) appeared linked to several of the most significant clusters. Rarity held for most TCR sequences, but there were some public TCRs that occurred in many donors.

The PCR was carried out with 60 Vbeta primers and 13 Jbeta primers. Sequenced by immunoSEQ multiplex PCR; TCRdb stores in-frame clones only, minus some. This table has 85,000 to 120,000 clones, around four fifths appearing once. A word on this clone: What it binds is unknown.

V shed 1 base, J shed 12 bases, and the junction held 7 bases outside the gene matches. Germline V gives CDR1 GTSNPN, CDR2 SVGIG (reference sequence). The CDR3 is 15 residues long. At collection, donors were nominally healthy, but unrecorded immune exposures were probable. This chain links TRBV30 with TRBJ2-1, with 15 nucleotides matching TRBD2. This receptor was taken from a middle-aged man in good health and CMV-seronegative. Sequenced input: PBMCs. The CDR3 protein is CAWSAQGLAGGRQFF. In DNA, the CDR3 is TGTGCCTGGAGTGCCCAGGGACTAGCGGGGGGCCGGCAGTTCTTC.